The rows below give T cell receptor beta chains drawn from one sample of a study of human T cells and chemical hapten exposure. One entry per CDR3 protein results from TCRdb running MiXCR on the RACE reads. The sample lists 210,000 or so distinct CDR3 sequences, around 23% occurring once. The input for sequencing was whole blood, taken in connection with sensitization to the hapten diphenylcyclopropenone (DPC). Source of these receptors: a woman in her forties with alopecia areata. Some clones in this sample may be carry-over from other donors' samples. The CDR3 runs from the conserved cysteine through the conserved F or W. D genes are given only for firm matches. Size is stated for part of the rows, as once, few or many counts, or as a class when the clone is expanded.

15	TRBV18	few	TRBD1	TRBJ2-1	CASSMRTGANNEQFF	TGTGCCAGCTCAATGAGGACAGGGGCCAACAATGAGCAGTTCTTC
13	TRBV10-3	NA	TRBD1	TRBJ2-5	CATRDSGQETQYF	TGTGCCACCCGGGACAGCGGCCAAGAGACCCAGTACTTC
16	TRBV4-3	few	TRBD2	TRBJ2-1	CASSQDWAGGSDEQFF	TGCGCCAGCAGCCAAGATTGGGCGGGAGGGTCCGATGAGCAGTTCTTC
16	TRBV6-5	few	NA	TRBJ2-7	CASSYSRRSSSYEQYF	TGTGCCAGCAGTTACTCGAGACGTTCGAGCTCCTACGAGCAGTACTTC
14	TRBV12-3/TRBV12-4	few	TRBD1	TRBJ2-7	CASSFSGQGAEQYF	TGTGCCAGCAGTTTTTCGGGACAGGGGGCTGAGCAGTACTTC
15	TRBV6-5	NA	TRBD1	TRBJ2-2	CASSYSYRGSGELFF	TGTGCCAGCAGTTACTCATACAGGGGATCTGGGGAGCTGTTTTTT
13	TRBV20-1	NA	NA	TRBJ2-3	CSASRGAPDTQYF	TGCAGTGCTAGTCGGGGGGCTCCAGATACGCAGTATTTT
14	TRBV7-2	NA	NA	TRBJ2-1	CASSPAHLVDEQFF	TGTGCCAGCAGCCCCGCCCATCTCGTCGATGAGCAGTTCTTC
14	TRBV29-1	NA	TRBD1	TRBJ2-7	CSAAIGTACDAQYF	TGCAGCGCCGCCATCGGGACAGCCTGTGATGCGCAGTACTTC
13	TRBV29-1	few	NA	TRBJ1-3	CSVEWNPGNTIYF	TGCAGCGTTGAGTGGAATCCGGGAAACACCATATATTTT
12	TRBV12-3/TRBV12-4	few	NA	TRBJ2-5	CASSLVIETQYF	TGTGCCAGCAGTTTAGTGATAGAGACCCAGTACTTC
13	TRBV20-1	few	NA	TRBJ1-5	CSARSMGNQPQHF	TGCAGTGCTAGATCGATGGGGAATCAGCCCCAGCATTTT
14	TRBV29-1	NA	TRBD1	TRBJ2-5	CSGDPGTAQETQYF	TGCAGCGGCGACCCCGGGACAGCCCAAGAGACCCAGTACTTC
12	TRBV12-3/TRBV12-4	few	NA	TRBJ1-6	CASSFRESPLHF	TGTGCCAGCAGTTTCCGGGAGTCACCCCTCCACTTT
13	TRBV6-5	NA	NA	TRBJ2-2	CASSQQGHGELFF	TGTGCCAGCAGCCAACAGGGCCACGGGGAGCTGTTTTTT
16	TRBV6-5	NA	NA	TRBJ1-1	CASSLNTRSPNTEAFF	TGTGCCAGCAGTCTTAACACCAGGTCTCCGAACACTGAAGCTTTCTTT
13	TRBV12-3/TRBV12-4	NA	NA	TRBJ2-7	CASRGLIGDEQYF	TGTGCCAGCCGGGGTTTGATAGGGGACGAGCAGTACTTC
14	TRBV20-1	few	NA	TRBJ2-7	CSASRGGISYEQYF	TGCAGTGCTAGCAGGGGGGGGATCAGCTACGAGCAGTACTTC
16	TRBV24-1	NA	NA	TRBJ2-3	CATSDRTDASTDTQYF	TGTGCCACCAGTGATCGGACGGACGCTAGCACAGATACGCAGTATTTT
14	TRBV12-3/TRBV12-4	NA	NA	TRBJ1-1	CASSLTGRNTEAFF	TGTGCCAGCAGTTTAACCGGACGGAACACTGAAGCTTTCTTT
11	TRBV28	NA	NA	TRBJ2-7	CASSFLREQYF	TGTGCCAGCAGTTTCTTACGGGAGCAGTACTTC
18	TRBV6-2/TRBV6-3	NA	TRBD1	TRBJ2-1	CASHRGTGEVRGYNEQFF	TGTGCCAGCCACCGGGGGACAGGGGAGGTGCGCGGATACAATGAGCAGTTCTTC